These 21 T cell receptor beta chains were sequenced from one sample in a study of read filtering for tumor transcriptome and immune sequencing. The library was built from 400 to 500 ng RNA with molecular barcoded adaptors for alpha/delta and beta/gamma chains. One entry per CDR3 protein results from TCRdb running MiXCR on the reads. The data contain 75,000 to 95,000 distinct CDR3 sequences, about 12% of them seen just once; the ten biggest clones take up around 14%. Source material: a population of CD138-negative cells sorted from bone marrow. Every receptor here comes from a donor aged 40 or over with multiple myeloma.

This clonotype was counted only a few times. Being one base from a much bigger clone, this may be a read error. V is TRBV4-1 and J is TRBJ1-4; the D gene is possibly TRBD1 (5 bases). Germline CDR1 and CDR2: MGHRA and YSYEKL. The CDR3 runs 15 residues. The CDR3 bases are TGCGCCAGCAGCCCTCCAGGGACCATCCTGGGAAAACTGCTTTTT. It is translated as CASSPPGTILGKLLF.

This clonotype has only a few counts. The chain employs TRBV5-1 and TRBJ2-7; TRBD2 aligns across 7 bases. The CDR3 has 16 amino acids. V trimming: 5 bases; J trimming: 7 bases; junction bases outside the gene matches: 18. The germline gives CDR1 SGHRS, CDR2 YFSETQ. The CDR3 nucleotides read TGCGCCAGCAGGGGCCTAGCGGAGCCCAACCAGAGGGAGCAGTACTTC. It is translated as CASRGLAEPNQREQYF.

Notes on this clonotype: Since a much larger clone is just one base distant, this may be a read error. The chain joins TRBV19 to TRBJ2-2, with TRBD1 identical over 10 bases. The CDR3 length is 19 residues. Germline CDR1 is LNHDA and CDR2 is SQIVND (reference sequence). The junction had 12 bases not matched to a gene; V was cut back by 5 bases and J by 0 bases. CDR3 DNA sequence: TGTGCCAGTAGTGAATCACGACTGACAGGGGGCCCGAACACCGGGGAGCTGTTTTTT. Amino acid sequence: CASSESRLTGGPNTGELFF.

There are a few counts of this clonotype. This chain uses TRBV29-1 with TRBJ1-1, with a weak D call TRBD1 (5 bases). CDR1 is SQVTM, CDR2 ANQGSEA, per germline. The CDR3 has 14 amino acids. V gave up 2 bases and J gave up 1 base, with 11 bases separating them. The CDR3: CSVERGPGNTEAFF. The CDR3 DNA follows: TGCAGCGTTGAAAGGGGTCCTGGGAACACTGAAGCTTTCTTT.

Ten or more counts support this clonotype. The rearrangement joins TRBV5-1 to TRBJ1-1; maybe TRBD1 (6 bases). The CDR3 is 14 residues long. Germline loops: CDR1 SGHRS, CDR2 YFSETQ. V lost 4 bases and J 5 bases, leaving 15 bases between the germline ends. As DNA, the CDR3 is TGCGCCAGCAGCGCCAACCAGGGGATAACTGAAGCTTTCTTT. This codes for CASSANQGITEAFF.

This clonotype was detected only once. A much larger clonotype is one base distant, so this may be a read error. The chain links TRBV7-6 to TRBJ2-1, with D maybe TRBD2 (7 bases). Germline assignment: CDR1 SGHVS and CDR2 FNYEAQ. This CDR3 comprises 17 residues. Trimming stripped 7 bases from V and 3 bases from J, with 22 bases between. In nucleotides, the CDR3 is TGTGCCAGCAACTTCGGGCGTTGGGGGGGCAGCTACAATGAGCAGTTCTTC. This gives the protein CASNFGRWGGSYNEQFF.

There are many counts of this clonotype. The gene calls are TRBV5-1 and TRBJ2-1; 7 bases are shared with TRBD1. The CDR3 runs 16 residues. Looked up from germline, CDR1 is SGHRS and CDR2 is YFSETQ. Trimming cost V 3 bases and J 7 bases; bases outside gene matches: 13. The CDR3 loop reads CASSSSPSQGENEQFF. CDR3 DNA: TGCGCCAGCAGCTCGTCACCCTCTCAGGGGGAGAATGAGCAGTTCTTC.

This clonotype came up many times. This chain connects TRBV29-1 to TRBJ1-4, with TRBD1 matching over 7 bases. Trimming removed 4 bases from V and 7 bases from J; junction bases left unmatched: 12. CDR3 size: 15 residues. Germline assignment: CDR1 SQVTM and CDR2 ANQGSEA. CDR3: CSVGESQGLPEKLFF. The CDR3 DNA follows: TGCAGCGTTGGCGAGTCACAGGGGTTACCTGAAAAACTGTTTTTT.

This clonotype was counted at least ten times. Here the CDR3 DNA reads TGTGCCAGCAGCCCGACCTCGACGGCGAACACTGAAGCTTTCTTT. It translates to CASSPTSTANTEAFF. The J gene is TRBJ1-1, the V gene TRBV7-9; D gene uncertain. The germline gives CDR1 SEHNR, CDR2 FQNEAQ (reference sequence). This CDR3 contains 15 residues. Between the trimmed V and J ends, which lost 5 bases and 1 base, there was a span of 14 bases.

A word on this clonotype: The junction does not match germline at one end; this may be a read error. V is TRBV5-1 and J is TRBJ2-1, with D perhaps TRBD1 (6 bases). Germline V lookup: CDR1 SGHRS, CDR2 YFSETQ. CDR3 length: 14 amino acids. The CDR3 region is CASGGQTSYKEQFF. DNA for the CDR3: TGCGCCAGCGGCGGACAGACCTCCTACAAGGAGCAGTTCTTC. The entire variable domain, with the rest obtained from reference TRBV5-1 and TRBJ2-1, is as follows: KAGVTQTPRYLIKTRGQQVTLSCSPISGHRSVSWYQQTPGQGLQFLFEYFSETQRNKGNFPGRFSGRQFSNSRSEMNVSTLELGDSALYLCASGGQTSYKEQFFGPGTRLTVL.

This clonotype was recorded at least ten times. This chain connects TRBV5-1 to TRBJ2-5; 10 positions match TRBD1. Germline V gives CDR1 SGHRS, CDR2 YFSETQ. The CDR3 is made up of 16 amino acids. V shed 4 bases and J 5 bases; nucleotides not matched to a gene: 11. CDR3 sequence (DNA): TGCGCCAGCAGCACCGCCGGGACAGGGGTAGGGGAGACCCAGTACTTC. It translates to CASSTAGTGVGETQYF.

This clonotype was seen only a few times. This may arise from a read error, as a much more abundant clone is one base away. J is TRBJ2-7 and V is TRBV20-1; weak D call: TRBD2 (6 bases). With 3 bases removed from V and 7 bases from J, the gap between germline ends came to 13 bases. Germline loops: CDR1 DFQATT, CDR2 SNEGSKA (reference sequence). This CDR3 is 12 amino acids long. The CDR3 region has the DNA TGCAGTGCTAGGGTGGACTACTTTGAGCAGTACTTC. This encodes CSARVDYFEQYF.

This clonotype was counted at least ten times. The rearrangement uses TRBV29-1 and TRBJ2-5; 7 positions match TRBD2. Unmatched junction bases numbered 20, after V lost 3 bases and J lost 1 base. Germline V gives CDR1 SQVTM, CDR2 ANQGSEA. The CDR3 runs 19 residues. DNA for the CDR3: TGCAGCGTTGAGAGTTTTCTAGCGGAGATAGAAAAACCCCAAGAGACCCAGTACTTC. Protein sequence: CSVESFLAEIEKPQETQYF.

In its sample, this clonotype was seen many times. V is TRBV20-1 and J is TRBJ2-5, with D maybe TRBD1 (5 bases). V shed 6 bases and J shed 2 bases, with 19 bases lying between them. The CDR3 loop spans 15 amino acids. Germline CDR1 DFQATT, CDR2 SNEGSKA (reference sequence). The CDR3 bases are TGCAGTGCCGCAGGGAAGTATGGGCCTCAAGAGACCCAGTACTTC. Encoded protein: CSAAGKYGPQETQYF.

This clonotype was observed a handful of times. A much larger clone differs by one base, so this may be a read error. The chain recombines TRBV5-1 with TRBJ2-1; 9 bases line up with TRBD1. Germline assignment: CDR1 SGHRS and CDR2 YFSETQ. J gave up 12 bases and V 2 bases, and 12 bases lay outside the gene matches. This CDR3 contains 15 residues. The CDR3 sequence: CASSLGDRVRDGQFF. The CDR3 DNA follows: TGCGCCAGCAGCTTAGGGGACAGGGTCAGGGATGGGCAGTTCTTC.

This clonotype has a count of ten or more. The rearrangement links TRBV2 to TRBJ2-5, with D unresolved. CDR3 length equals 11 residues. Germline assignment: CDR1 SNHLY and CDR2 FYNNEI. The chain's CDR3 is CASTYQETQYF. DNA of the CDR3: TGTGCTTCCACCTACCAAGAGACCCAGTACTTC.

The chain has TRBV20-1 and TRBJ2-1; a possible D gene is TRBD2 (5 bases). CDR1 and CDR2 from the germline V gene are DFQATT and SNEGSKA (reference sequence). The CDR3 spans 15 residues. Trimming stripped 0 bases from V and 4 bases from J, with 13 bases between. The CDR3 coding sequence is TGCAGTGCTAGAGACCAAACTAGAGGGTACAATGAGCAGTTCTTC. Protein sequence: CSARDQTRGYNEQFF.

At least ten counts were recorded for this clonotype. The chain is built from TRBV18 and TRBJ1-5; 9 bases map to TRBD1. The length of the CDR3 is 16 residues. V lost 0 bases and J lost 0; bases outside the gene matches: 0. CDR1 and CDR2 from the germline V gene are KGHSH and LQKENI. The CDR3 DNA follows: TGTGCCAGCTCACCACCGGGACAGGGTAGCAATCAGCCCCAGCATTTT. It codes for CASSPPGQGSNQPQHF.

This clonotype has a count of ten or more. The gene calls are TRBV12-3 or TRBV12-4 and TRBJ2-7, with unresolved D. Trimming removed 1 base from V and 4 bases from J, with 8 bases in between. This CDR3 has 13 residues. The CDR3 DNA reads TGTGCCAGCAGTTTAGGGGCGGTTTACGAGCAGTACTTC. Residues: CASSLGAVYEQYF.

Points on this clonotype: A read error is possible here, since a much larger clone lies one base away. Lacking the conserved final phenylalanine or tryptophan, this CDR3 likely reflects a read error. The V gene is TRBV11-3, the J gene TRBJ2-5, with 7 bases lining up with TRBD1. CDR3 length: 13 amino acids. The germline V gene has CDR1 SGHNT and CDR2 YENEEA. V was clipped by 6 bases and J by 4 bases; unmatched bases: 5. CDR3 in amino acids: CASRVTGTETQYS. CDR3 DNA sequence: TGTGCCAGCAGGGTGACAGGGACAGAGACCCAGTACTCC.

This clonotype was detected many times. This sequence joins TRBV5-6 and TRBJ2-7; unclear D gene. V was trimmed by 1 base and J by 7 bases, leaving 12 bases between them. The CDR3 length is 13 residues. Per the germline V gene, CDR1 is SGHDT and CDR2 is YYEEEE. This CDR3 reads CASSLSPPGEQYF. CDR3 nucleotides: TGTGCCAGCAGCTTGTCCCCTCCCGGGGAGCAGTACTTC.